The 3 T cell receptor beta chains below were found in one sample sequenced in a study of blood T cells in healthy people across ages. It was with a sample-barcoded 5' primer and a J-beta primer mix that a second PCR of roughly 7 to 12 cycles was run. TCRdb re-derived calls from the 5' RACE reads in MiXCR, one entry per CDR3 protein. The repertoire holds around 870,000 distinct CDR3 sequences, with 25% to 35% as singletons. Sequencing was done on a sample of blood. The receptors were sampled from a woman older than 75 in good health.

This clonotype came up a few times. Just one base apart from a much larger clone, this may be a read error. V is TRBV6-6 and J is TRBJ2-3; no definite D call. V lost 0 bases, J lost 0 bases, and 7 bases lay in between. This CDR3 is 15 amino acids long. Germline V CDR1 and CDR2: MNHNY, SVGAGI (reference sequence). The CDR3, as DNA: TGTGCCAGCAGTTACTCGGTTACTAGCACAGATACGCAGTATTTT. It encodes CASSYSVTSTDTQYF.

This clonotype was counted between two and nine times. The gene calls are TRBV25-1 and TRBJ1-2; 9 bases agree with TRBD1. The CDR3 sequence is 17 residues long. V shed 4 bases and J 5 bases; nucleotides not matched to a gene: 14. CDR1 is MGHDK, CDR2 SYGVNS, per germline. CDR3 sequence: CASSGGKLQGAAYGYTF. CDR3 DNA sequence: TGTGCCAGCAGTGGGGGGAAACTACAGGGGGCTGCGTATGGCTACACCTTC.

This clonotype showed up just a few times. CDR3: CASSYTSGSGTDTQYF. In DNA form, the CDR3 reads TGTGCCAGCAGTTATACGAGCGGGAGTGGCACAGATACGCAGTATTTT. The chain has TRBV6-6 and TRBJ2-3; 8 bases fit TRBD2. The V gene end was trimmed by 3 bases and the J gene end by 1 base; junction bases not matched to a gene: 6. Germline V lookup: CDR1 MNHNY, CDR2 SVGAGI (reference sequence). The CDR3 is 16 amino acids.